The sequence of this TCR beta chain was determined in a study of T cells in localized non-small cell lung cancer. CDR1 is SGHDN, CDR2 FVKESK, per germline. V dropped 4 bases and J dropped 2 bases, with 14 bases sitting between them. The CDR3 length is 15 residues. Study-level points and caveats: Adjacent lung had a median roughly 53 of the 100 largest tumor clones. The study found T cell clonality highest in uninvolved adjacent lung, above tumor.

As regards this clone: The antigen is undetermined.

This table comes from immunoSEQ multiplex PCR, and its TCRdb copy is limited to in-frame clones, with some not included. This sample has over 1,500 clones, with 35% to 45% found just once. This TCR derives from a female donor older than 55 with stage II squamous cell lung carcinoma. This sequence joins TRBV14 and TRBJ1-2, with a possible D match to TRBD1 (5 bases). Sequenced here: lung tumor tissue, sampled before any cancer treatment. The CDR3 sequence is CASSPIREPNYGYTF. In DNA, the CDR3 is TGTGCCAGCAGCCCAATCAGGGAGCCGAACTATGGCTACACCTTC.